What follows is one TCR beta chain and its context. The data originate from a study of PD-1 blockade in classical Hodgkin lymphoma. As for time point: cycle 4 day 1 (C4D1), after 6 weeks of nivolumab. With no exception, relapse followed autologous stem cell transplantation in all patients, and brentuximab vedotin exposure varied. Germline lookup yields CDR1 SGHNT and CDR2 YYREEE (reference sequence). CDR3 size: 13 residues. The V segment lost 4 bases and the J segment 3 bases; nucleotides outside the gene matches: 3. Some clones are missing from TCRdb's copy, which holds only in-frame ones; the method was immunoSEQ multiplex PCR. The sample shows tens of thousands of clones, roughly nine tenths of them seen only once.

This clonotype was obtained from a human donor with classical Hodgkin lymphoma. The sample consisted of peripheral blood mononuclear cells (PBMCs), taken before the fourth cycle of nivolumab. The V gene is TRBV5-4, the J gene TRBJ2-5; 7 positions agree with TRBD1. CDR3 sequence: CASSPGTEETQYF. CDR3 in DNA: TGTGCCAGCAGCCCCGGGACAGAAGAGACCCAGTACTTC. Supplemented by reference TRBV5-4 and TRBJ2-5, the full variable domain reads ETGVTQSPTHLIKTRGQQVTLRCSSQSGHNTVSWYQQALGQGPQFIFQYYREEENGRGNFPPRFSGLQFPNYSSELNVNALELDDSALYLCASSPGTEETQYFGPGTRLLVL.